The sequence of this T cell receptor beta chain was determined in a study of glioma-infiltrating T cells after dendritic cell vaccination. The wider study: Monocyte-derived dendritic cells, cultured approximately 7 days with IL-4 and GM-CSF, were pulsed with autologous tumor lysate.

Turning to this clone: Antigen specificity is unknown.

General study findings and limits: Complete blood and tumor specimen sets were limited to few patients.

Input was around 2.1 ug genomic DNA, or all available if less. This table comes from immunoSEQ multiplex PCR, and its TCRdb copy is limited to in-frame clones, with some not included. Altogether about 49,000 clones are present, 65% to 90% being singletons, with the ten largest covering about an eighth. Germline CDR1 is KGHSH and CDR2 is LQKENI. The V end lost 4 bases, the J end lost 2 bases, and 12 bases lay between the germline ends. CDR3 length: 14 residues. Before vaccination, two weeks after the third vaccination, and at progression, PBMC were collected. This chain joins TRBV18 and TRBJ2-7, with D unresolved. The clonotype originates from a human donor with glioblastoma. The material sequenced was blood, taken before dendritic cell vaccination. The CDR3 protein is CASSQSISAYEQYF. CDR3 nucleotides: TGTGCCAGCTCACAGAGTATCTCGGCCTACGAGCAGTACTTC.